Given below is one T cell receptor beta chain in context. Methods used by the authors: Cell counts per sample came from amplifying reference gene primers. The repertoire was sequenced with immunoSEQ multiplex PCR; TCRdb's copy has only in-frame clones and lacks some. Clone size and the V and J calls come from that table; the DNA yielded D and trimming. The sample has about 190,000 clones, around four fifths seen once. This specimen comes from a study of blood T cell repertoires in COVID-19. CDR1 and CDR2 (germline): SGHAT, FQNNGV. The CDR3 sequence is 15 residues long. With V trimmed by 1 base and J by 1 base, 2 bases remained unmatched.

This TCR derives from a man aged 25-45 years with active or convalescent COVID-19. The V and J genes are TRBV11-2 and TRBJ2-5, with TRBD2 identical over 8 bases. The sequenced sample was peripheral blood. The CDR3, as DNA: TGTGCCAGCAGCTTAGGCCTAGCGGGCCAAGAGACCCAGTACTTC. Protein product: CASSLGLAGQETQYF.